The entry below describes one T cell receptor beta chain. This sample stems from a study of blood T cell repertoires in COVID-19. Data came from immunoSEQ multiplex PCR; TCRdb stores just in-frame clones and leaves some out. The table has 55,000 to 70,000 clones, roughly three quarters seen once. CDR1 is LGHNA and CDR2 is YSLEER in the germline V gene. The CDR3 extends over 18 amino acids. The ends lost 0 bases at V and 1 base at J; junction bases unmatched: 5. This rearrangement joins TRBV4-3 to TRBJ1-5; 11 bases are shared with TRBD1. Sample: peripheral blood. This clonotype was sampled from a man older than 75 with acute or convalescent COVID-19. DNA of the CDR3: TGCGCCAGCAGCCAAGATATGGGACAGGGGGGAAGCAATCAGCCCCAGCATTTT. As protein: CASSQDMGQGGSNQPQHF.